The T cell receptor (beta chain) under discussion was sequenced for a study of cytomegalovirus exposure and HLA in healthy donors. Study information: Genotyping showed roughly 76% of 300 to 450 donors falling in the Caucasian-associated ancestry cluster. Regarding the study as a whole: In a later analysis, TCR beta V- and J-gene trimming showed a link to a missense DCLRE1C variant. With DRB1 most and HLA-C fewest, TCR association rates differed between HLA loci in a later analysis. Available immune exposure information covered CMV serostatus only.

A multiplex PCR was run with 60 Vbeta primers and 13 Jbeta primers. Assay used: immunoSEQ multiplex PCR; TCRdb lists only in-frame clones, some missing. The table lists some 120,000 clones, less than 85% of them singletons. There are a few counts of this clone. Its antigen is as yet unknown. The CDR3 extends over 14 amino acids. CDR1 is MNHNS and CDR2 is SASEGT in the germline V gene. With 3 bases removed from V and 5 bases from J, the gap between germline ends came to 13 bases. The source is a man aged 35 to 55 in good health and CMV-seronegative. The material sequenced was PBMCs. The rearrangement joins TRBV6-1 to TRBJ2-5, with D possibly matching TRBD2 (7 bases). For the CDR3, the DNA is TGTGCCAGCAGTGACAGGGGAGGGTTGGAGACCCAGTACTTC. This sequence encodes CASSDRGGLETQYF.